One and the same sample provided the 26 T cell receptor beta chains below, sequenced in a study of blood T cell repertoires in COVID-19. Here immunoSEQ multiplex PCR was the method, and the copy in TCRdb shows in-frame clones only, minus some. Of roughly 120,000 clones in the sample, over 70% were seen once. Sequencing used peripheral blood. The receptor set was obtained from a human donor in a cohort sampled during active or convalescent COVID-19.

J is TRBJ2-5 and V is TRBV19; weak D call: TRBD2 (6 bases). The CDR3 contains 14 residues. Germline CDR1 reads LNHDA; CDR2 reads SQIVND (reference sequence). V was cut by 1 base and J by 4 bases, with 10 bases left in between. The CDR3 sequence is CASSIGRGGETQYF. The CDR3 region has the DNA TGTGCCAGTAGTATAGGTAGGGGAGGAGAGACCCAGTACTTC.

This rearrangement joins TRBV27 to TRBJ2-1; maybe TRBD2 (5 bases). Germline V lookup: CDR1 MNHEY, CDR2 SMNVEV (reference sequence). Deletions cut 5 bases from V and 4 bases from J, with 9 bases between. The CDR3 loop spans 13 amino acids. CDR3 sequence: CASSPGLYNEQFF. The DNA for the CDR3 is TGTGCCAGCAGTCCAGGACTTTACAATGAGCAGTTCTTC.

This chain connects TRBV5-4 to TRBJ2-7; 8 bases map to TRBD2. V shed 0 bases and J 6 bases; nucleotides not matched to a gene: 8. The CDR3 runs 15 residues. Looked up from germline, CDR1 is SGHNT and CDR2 is YYREEE (reference sequence). This CDR3 is CASSLAGRAAIEQYF. CDR3 in DNA: TGTGCCAGCAGCTTGGCCGGGAGGGCTGCTATCGAGCAGTACTTC.

The V call is TRBV19, the J call TRBJ2-2, with 7 bases aligning to TRBD2. With 9 bases clipped from V and 6 bases from J, the junction kept 10 bases outside the gene matches. The germline V gene encodes CDR1 LNHDA and CDR2 SQIVND (reference sequence). The CDR3 has 14 residues. CDR3 in amino acids: CASSTSAYAGELFF. The CDR3 DNA reads as TGTGCCAGCAGCACTAGCGCTTACGCCGGGGAGCTGTTTTTT.

CDR3 coding DNA: TGCGCCAGCAGCTTGCAGAACACAGATACGCAGTATTTT. It encodes CASSLQNTDTQYF. This chain uses TRBV5-1 with TRBJ2-3; unclear D gene. This CDR3 is built from 13 residues. In germline, CDR1 is SGHRS, CDR2 YFSETQ. The V gene lost 1 base and the J gene lost 2 bases, with 5 bases spanning the gap.

For the CDR3, the DNA is TGTGCCAGCAGCCCGGGACTAGCGGGAGCCCCCGGGGAGCTGTTTTTT. This sequence encodes CASSPGLAGAPGELFF. The V and J genes are TRBV7-9 and TRBJ2-2, with 14 bases aligning to TRBD2. The CDR3 has 16 amino acids. Germline V gene lookup returns CDR1 SEHNR and CDR2 FQNEAQ (reference sequence). V lost 5 bases and J lost 6; bases outside the gene matches: 5.

The chain is built from TRBV19 and TRBJ2-6; a possible D gene is TRBD1 (5 bases). V was pared by 5 bases and J by 2 bases, with 7 bases between. CDR1 is LNHDA, CDR2 SQIVND, per germline (reference sequence). The CDR3 is made up of 14 amino acids. CDR3 DNA: TGTGCCAGTAGTGGGGCTACTGGGGCCAACGTCCTGACTTTC. It encodes CASSGATGANVLTF.

The chain is built from TRBV5-5 and TRBJ2-7; D gene unclear. The V end lost 0 bases, the J end lost 2 bases, and 9 bases lay between the germline ends. Per the germline V gene, CDR1 is SGHKS and CDR2 is YYEKEE (reference sequence). The CDR3 is 14 residues long. The CDR3: CASSLGPQTYEQYF. In DNA form, the CDR3 reads TGTGCCAGCAGCTTGGGGCCGCAAACCTACGAGCAGTACTTC. Looking up the rest from reference TRBV5-5 and TRBJ2-7 gives the full variable domain: DAGVTQSPTHLIKTRGQQVTLRCSPISGHKSVSWYQQVLGQGPQFIFQYYEKEERGRGNFPDRFSARQFPNYSSELNVNALLLGDSALYLCASSLGPQTYEQYFGPGTRLTVT.

This clone showed up just a few times. The chain is built from TRBV3-1 (or the pseudogene TRBV3-2) and TRBJ2-1; 12 nucleotides match TRBD2. This CDR3 contains 20 residues. In germline, CDR1 is LGHDT, CDR2 YNNKEL (reference sequence). The ends lost 2 bases at V and 7 bases at J; junction bases unmatched: 18. The CDR3 reads CASSQYAGTSGSRGGNEQFF. DNA of the CDR3: TGTGCCAGCAGCCAATACGCGGGGACTAGCGGGTCCCGAGGGGGGAATGAGCAGTTCTTC.

The chain has TRBV10-2 and TRBJ2-5; D is unclear. From germline, CDR1 is WSHSY and CDR2 SAAADI. CDR3 size: 12 residues. Trimming stripped 4 bases from V and 4 bases from J, with 7 bases between. The CDR3 spells CASSGRGETQYF. DNA for the CDR3: TGCGCCAGCAGTGGAAGAGGAGAGACCCAGTACTTC.

The rearrangement links TRBV28 to TRBJ2-7, with unresolved D. The V and J ends lost 2 bases and 5 bases respectively, with 7 bases between them. This CDR3 is built from 12 residues. Germline lookup yields CDR1 MDHEN and CDR2 SYDVKM. The CDR3 DNA reads TGTGCCAGCAGTTTACACAACCACGAGCAGTACTTC. This encodes CASSLHNHEQYF.

V is TRBV7-9 and J is TRBJ1-5, with 7 nucleotides matching TRBD1. The CDR3 is 16 residues long. V lost 5 bases and J lost 6; bases outside the gene matches: 13. CDR1 and CDR2 from the germline V gene are SEHNR and FQNEAQ (reference sequence). For the CDR3, the DNA is TGTGCCAGCAGCCCCGTAACAGGGGATATCAGTCAGCCCCAGCATTTT. Translation gives CASSPVTGDISQPQHF. Complete variable domain (other parts from reference TRBV7-9 and TRBJ1-5): DTGVSQNPRHKITKRGQNVTFRCDPISEHNRLYWYRQTLGQGPEFLTYFQNEAQLEKSRLLSDRFSAERPKGSFSTLEIQRTEQGDSAMYLCASSPVTGDISQPQHFGDGTRLSIL.

The gene calls are TRBV6-5 and TRBJ2-2; D ambiguous. V was clipped by 8 bases and J by 6 bases, with 13 bases between them. The CDR3 consists of 13 residues. Germline V gene data show CDR1 as MNHEY and CDR2 as SVGAGI. The CDR3 is CASLPSVPGELFF. The CDR3, as DNA: TGTGCCAGCCTACCGTCCGTTCCCGGGGAGCTGTTTTTT.

The rearrangement joins TRBV12-3 or TRBV12-4 to TRBJ2-1; D is uncertain. V was cut by 5 bases and J by 4 bases, with 9 bases left in between. The CDR3 sequence is 13 residues long. This chain's CDR3 is CASSPQAYNEQFF. The CDR3 nucleotides are TGTGCCAGCAGTCCCCAGGCTTACAATGAGCAGTTCTTC.

This clone showed up just once. The chain links TRBV6-5 to TRBJ2-7, with TRBD2 matching 13 bases. Germline values: CDR1 MNHEY, CDR2 SVGAGI. The J segment lost 0 bases and the V segment lost 4 bases, leaving 3 bases of the junction unmatched. The CDR3 extends over 16 amino acids. For the CDR3, the DNA is TGTGCCAGCAGTTCCCGGACTAGCGGGAGCTCCTACGAGCAGTACTTC. Its protein is CASSSRTSGSSYEQYF.

The chain is built from TRBV27 and TRBJ2-3, with a possible D match to TRBD2 (6 bases). CDR1 is MNHEY and CDR2 is SMNVEV in the germline V gene (reference sequence). This CDR3 comprises 13 residues. The ends were cut back, 6 bases at V and 2 bases at J, with 9 bases in the middle. CDR3 nucleotides: TGTGCCAGCAGACTAGCACACACAGATACGCAGTATTTT. This encodes CASRLAHTDTQYF.

V and J are TRBV18 and TRBJ1-1, with D perhaps TRBD1 (5 bases). V was cut by 2 bases and J by 4 bases, with 14 bases left in between. The CDR3 covers 15 residues. The V gene's germline CDR1 is KGHSH and CDR2 LQKENI. The CDR3 nucleotides are TGTGCCAGCTCACCATCGATGGGACTTTTCACTGAAGCTTTCTTT. This encodes CASSPSMGLFTEAFF.

The chain combines TRBV19 with TRBJ2-1; TRBD1 matches 8 bases. Germline CDR1 reads LNHDA; CDR2 reads SQIVND (reference sequence). This CDR3 has 13 residues. V was pared by 3 bases and J by 15 bases, with 10 bases of the junction left unmatched. CDR3 coding DNA: TGTGCCAGTAGTATCCCGGGGACAGGAGTCCTGTTCTTC. Translation: CASSIPGTGVLFF.

In this sample, this clone turned up once. V usage is TRBV7-3 and J usage is TRBJ2-7; TRBD2 matches at 8 bases. The CDR3 length is 15 residues. Germline V gene sequence: CDR1 SGHTA, CDR2 FQGTGA. Trimming removed 5 bases from V and 0 bases from J; junction bases left unmatched: 6. CDR3 sequence: CASSVSGASSYEQYF. As DNA, the CDR3 is TGTGCCAGCAGCGTTAGCGGGGCGAGCTCCTACGAGCAGTACTTC.

This clone was seen a handful of times. The J gene is TRBJ2-7, the V gene TRBV7-6; no definite D call. This CDR3 has 16 residues. Germline V gene sequence: CDR1 SGHVS, CDR2 FNYEAQ. The germline V and J ends were trimmed by 3 bases and 4 bases, with 19 bases remaining between them. This chain's CDR3 is CASSLEGTRTDYEQYF. The CDR3 DNA reads as TGTGCCAGCAGCTTGGAAGGCACCCGAACAGATTACGAGCAGTACTTC.

This clone appeared a single time. The V gene is TRBV19, the J gene TRBJ2-1; D possibly corresponds to TRBD2 (5 bases). CDR3 length: 13 amino acids. Per germline, CDR1 LNHDA and CDR2 SQIVND (reference sequence). Trimming cost V 7 bases and J 9 bases, with 16 bases left between them. The CDR3 nucleotides are TGTGCCAGTACCGCCTTGTCCCGGGGTGAGCAGTTCTTC. Translated: CASTALSRGEQFF.

This clone was detected only once. The rearrangement joins TRBV30 to TRBJ2-2; TRBD2 might be the D (6 bases). This CDR3 has 14 amino acids. Trimming left V 3 bases short and J 3 bases short, with 11 bases between. CDR1 is GTSNPN and CDR2 is SVGIG in the germline V gene (reference sequence). DNA for the CDR3: TGTGCCTGGAGGGAGGGACCGCACACCGGGGAGCTGTTTTTT. It is translated as CAWREGPHTGELFF.

The CDR3 here is CASSELRAGEAFF. In nucleotides, the CDR3 is TGTGCCAGCAGTGAGCTAAGGGCAGGGGAAGCTTTCTTT. The J gene is TRBJ1-1, the V gene TRBV2; the D gene is possibly TRBD1 (5 bases). V dropped 3 bases and J dropped 8 bases, with 13 bases sitting between them. From germline, CDR1 is SNHLY and CDR2 FYNNEI. The CDR3 sequence is 13 residues long.

This chain uses TRBV11-2 with TRBJ2-7; 8 nucleotides align to TRBD1. The germline V gene encodes CDR1 SGHAT and CDR2 FQNNGV. With 5 bases clipped from V and 7 bases from J, the junction kept 16 bases outside the gene matches. The CDR3 extends over 16 amino acids. Here the CDR3 reads CASSKYAGQGFWEQYF. CDR3 in DNA: TGTGCCAGCAGCAAATACGCTGGACAGGGCTTTTGGGAGCAGTACTTC.

The chain's CDR3 is CASSLGTSGRSYEQYF. In DNA form, the CDR3 reads TGTGCCAGCAGCCTCGGGACTAGCGGGAGATCCTACGAGCAGTACTTC. The chain uses TRBV3-1 (or the pseudogene TRBV3-2) and TRBJ2-7, with 14 bases aligning to TRBD2. V was pared by 4 bases and J by 1 base, with 3 bases of the junction left unmatched. The CDR3 sequence is 16 residues long. In germline, CDR1 is LGHDT, CDR2 YNNKEL (reference sequence).

This chain joins TRBV21-1 and TRBJ1-1; the DNA was not used to check the table's D call, TRBD1. TRBV21-1 is recorded as a pseudogene. CDR3 length: 18 amino acids. The CDR3: CARTTGQGAVRRNTEAFF. CDR3 nucleotide sequence: TGTGCCAGGACCACGGGACAGGGGGCTGTGAGGAGGAACACTGAAGCTTTCTTT.